These 14 T cell receptor beta chains were all obtained from the same sample, sequenced in a study of regulatory T cells in long-lasting Graves disease. Arm-PCR of CDR3 regions with iRepertoire HTBI primers generated TCR beta libraries. TCRdb fed the multiplex PCR reads into MiXCR, producing one record per CDR3 protein. The profile shows 250,000 or so distinct CDR3 sequences, 20% to 25% of them singletons. Time point in this sample: newly diagnosed GD, antithyroid drugs for less than 3 months. RNA extracted from PBMCs served as the sequencing template. Sequences were derived from peripheral blood mononuclear cells (PBMCs), sampled at new diagnosis, from a patient treated with antithyroid drugs. Receptors originate from a female donor with Graves disease.

This clonotype appeared many times. The chain carries TRBV20-1 and TRBJ2-7; D perhaps matches TRBD2 (5 bases). CDR3 length: 14 residues. Germline V CDR1 and CDR2: DFQATT, SNEGSKA (reference sequence). Trimming removed 4 bases from V and 5 bases from J, with 18 bases in between. CDR3 residues: CSATVGSWSNEQYF. In DNA, the CDR3 is TGCAGTGCTACCGTAGGGAGTTGGTCAAACGAGCAGTACTTC.

This clonotype was detected many times. The CDR3 here is CSASTGAGEAFF. The CDR3 region has the DNA TGCAGTGCTAGTACGGGGGCAGGTGAAGCTTTCTTT. The rearrangement uses TRBV20-1 and TRBJ1-1; TRBD1 is a possible D gene (6 bases). V lost 3 bases, J lost 7 bases, and 12 bases lay in between. The V gene's germline CDR1 is DFQATT and CDR2 SNEGSKA (reference sequence). The CDR3 spans 12 residues.

This clonotype was picked up many times. The J gene is TRBJ2-5, the V gene TRBV7-9; no firm D call. V was trimmed by 3 bases and J by 4 bases, leaving 9 bases between them. The CDR3 has 13 amino acids. CDR1 is SEHNR and CDR2 is FQNEAQ in the germline V gene (reference sequence). The CDR3, as DNA: TGTGCCAGCAGCTTTGGCATTGGAGAGACCCAGTACTTC. Encoded protein: CASSFGIGETQYF.

This clonotype was observed many times. J is TRBJ1-1 and V is TRBV5-1, with D possibly being TRBD1 (6 bases). CDR1 and CDR2 from the germline V gene are SGHRS and YFSETQ. The CDR3 is made up of 15 amino acids. The V end was cut by 6 bases, the J end by 4 bases, with 19 bases between. CDR3: CASNIGQGWTTEAFF. CDR3 DNA: TGCGCCAGCAACATCGGGCAGGGGTGGACCACTGAAGCTTTCTTT.

This clonotype was counted many times. The genes are TRBV18 and TRBJ1-1, with 9 bases matching TRBD1. This CDR3 is 14 amino acids long. CDR1 is KGHSH, CDR2 LQKENI, per germline. J gave up 5 bases and V 2 bases, and 3 bases lay outside the gene matches. The DNA of the CDR3 is TGTGCCAGCTCACCATACGACAGGGGGACTGAAGCTTTCTTT. Protein sequence: CASSPYDRGTEAFF.

There are a few counts of this clonotype. This may come from a read error, since a much larger clone is one base off. The chain employs TRBV7-9 and TRBJ2-3; tentative D call: TRBD1 (6 bases). The CDR3 runs to 16 residues. The V end was cut by 1 base, the J end by 8 bases, with 19 bases between. The germline V gene encodes CDR1 SEHNR and CDR2 FQNEAQ (reference sequence). The CDR3, as DNA: TGTGCCAGCAGCTTAGATCGTTCAGGGGACCGGTTTACGCAGTATTTT. Translated, it gives CASSLDRSGDRFTQYF. The full variable domain, rest sourced from reference TRBV7-9 and TRBJ2-3, is DTGVSQNPRHKITKRGQNVTFRCDPISEHNRLYWYRQTLGQGPEFLTYFQNEAQLEKSRLLSDRFSAERPKGSFSTLEIQRTEQGDSAMYLCASSLDRSGDRFTQYFGPGTRLTVL.

This clonotype was seen many times. The gene calls are TRBV5-5 and TRBJ1-2; D is unresolved. CDR3 length: 14 amino acids. Deletions cut 4 bases from V and 8 bases from J, with 18 bases between. Germline values: CDR1 SGHKS, CDR2 YYEKEE (reference sequence). CDR3 region: CASSPGLFTGGYTF. CDR3 DNA sequence: TGTGCCAGCAGCCCCGGGCTCTTCACCGGGGGCTACACCTTC.

This clonotype showed up many times. The gene calls are TRBV7-2 and TRBJ1-5; possible D gene TRBD1, 5 bases. V gave up 3 bases and J gave up 4 bases, with 13 bases separating them. There are 15 residues in the CDR3. Looked up from germline, CDR1 is SGHTA and CDR2 is FQGNSA. Here the CDR3 DNA reads TGTGCCAGCAGCTTCTTCAGGGCGGAGAATCAGCCCCAGCATTTT. Translated: CASSFFRAENQPQHF.

This clonotype was seen at least ten times. V is TRBV9 and J is TRBJ2-3; possibly TRBD1 for D (6 bases). This CDR3 comprises 14 residues. With 0 bases removed from V and 5 bases from J, the gap between germline ends came to 10 bases. Germline assignment: CDR1 SGDLS and CDR2 YYNGEE. The CDR3 bases are TGTGCCAGCAGCGTAGAGAAGGGGGAAGATACGCAGTATTTT. It is translated as CASSVEKGEDTQYF.

This chain uses TRBV4-1 with TRBJ2-5; the D gene is possibly TRBD2 (6 bases). Trimming took off 2 bases at V and 10 bases at J, with 14 bases between the two ends. The CDR3 is 13 amino acids. Germline CDR1 MGHRA, CDR2 YSYEKL. The CDR3 sequence: CASSQYHLDYQYF. CDR3 bases: TGCGCCAGCAGCCAATACCACCTGGACTACCAGTACTTC.

The chain is built from TRBV14 and TRBJ2-2; TRBD2 is a possible D gene (5 bases). Germline V gene data show CDR1 as SGHDN and CDR2 as FVKESK. Trimming pared 2 bases from V and 7 bases from J, leaving 17 bases between. CDR3 length equals 16 residues. CDR3 protein: CASSQHRAQRFGELFF. DNA of the CDR3: TGTGCCAGCAGCCAACACCGGGCCCAGCGGTTCGGGGAGCTGTTTTTT.

This clonotype was counted only a few times. The chain has TRBV20-1 and TRBJ1-2, with unresolved D. Trimming took off 5 bases at V and 2 bases at J, with 15 bases between the two ends. CDR3 length equals 14 residues. The germline CDR1 and CDR2 sequences are DFQATT and SNEGSKA (reference sequence). As DNA, the CDR3 is TGCAGTGCTCAACCGGGCCAAAAAAACTATGGCTACACCTTC. The encoded protein is CSAQPGQKNYGYTF.

The V gene is TRBV4-2, the J gene TRBJ1-5, with TRBD1 as a possible D gene (5 bases). With 1 base removed from V and 4 bases from J, the gap between germline ends came to 17 bases. The CDR3 sequence is 17 residues long. The germline V gene encodes CDR1 LGHNA and CDR2 YNFKEQ. The CDR3 coding sequence is TGTGCCAGCAGCCAAGGGATAGGGGTCGCTTCTAATCAGCCCCAGCATTTT. As protein: CASSQGIGVASNQPQHF.

Comments on this clonotype: A read error may be the cause here, since a much bigger clone is one base away. This chain joins TRBV11-2 and TRBJ2-3; 8 positions match TRBD2. The J call may be faulty, since TRBJ2-7 better matches the DNA end. The CDR3 runs to 14 residues. Looked up from germline, CDR1 is SGHAT and CDR2 is FQNNGV. CDR3 nucleotide sequence: TGTGCCAGCAGCTTAGGGGCGGGGGGCTGCGAGCAGTACTTC. Translated, it gives CASSLGAGGCEQYF.